A single sample gave rise to the 10 T cell receptor beta chains below, sequenced in a study of T-cell reconstitution after alpha-beta-depleted transplantation in children listed by TCRdb under 2016. Receptor libraries were prepared by PCR. For sequencing, an Illumina HiSeq 2500 was employed. TCR libraries were prepared with molecular barcoding, using unique molecular identifiers to normalize TCRbeta repertoire quantification. Through fastp at Q25 and MiXCR, TCRdb rebuilt clones from the public reads, retaining in-frame beta chains. Rows with a matching CDR3 protein are joined into one entry that keeps the most common DNA and genes. In this sample the table shows about a million distinct CDR3 sequences, about 26% of which occur a single time. The top ten clonotypes cover roughly 27% of the sample. The sample's treatment or condition label is to be understood as: allogeneic hematopoietic cell transplantation with graft depleted of TCRalphabeta T cells and CD19 B cells.

Sequenced material: PBMCs, mostly from graft donor cells, taken 360 days after TCRalphabeta/CD19-depleted stem cell transplant. The receptors come from a boy in the first two years of life who had a stem cell transplant for SCID, so the T cells may come from the graft donor.

In this sample, this clonotype turned up many times. J is TRBJ2-1 and V is TRBV20-1, with D perhaps TRBD1 (6 bases). V lost 0 bases and J 6 bases, leaving 12 bases between the germline ends. The CDR3 runs to 14 residues. CDR1 is DFQATT and CDR2 is SNEGSKA in the germline V gene (reference sequence). In nucleotides, the CDR3 is TGCAGTGCTAGAGATCAGAGGGGGAGCAATGAGCAGTTCTTC. Translating it yields CSARDQRGSNEQFF.

The rearrangement joins TRBV5-1 to TRBJ2-7; TRBD1 matches at 8 bases. V lost 4 bases, J lost 4 bases, and 7 bases stayed unmatched. The CDR3 has 14 residues. CDR1 is SGHRS, CDR2 YFSETQ, per germline. CDR3 in amino acids: CASSGTGEGYEQYF. DNA for the CDR3: TGCGCCAGCAGCGGGACAGGAGAAGGTTACGAGCAGTACTTC. The variable domain in full, completed from reference TRBV5-1 and TRBJ2-7, reads KAGVTQTPRYLIKTRGQQVTLSCSPISGHRSVSWYQQTPGQGLQFLFEYFSETQRNKGNFPGRFSGRQFSNSRSEMNVSTLELGDSALYLCASSGTGEGYEQYFGPGTRLTVT.

This clonotype was recorded a few times. The chain joins TRBV7-2 to TRBJ2-7; D call uncertain. The V end was cut by 2 bases, the J end by 6 bases, with 14 bases between. There are 14 residues in the CDR3. Per germline, CDR1 SGHTA and CDR2 FQGNSA. CDR3 in amino acids: CASSLYPGLGEQYF. The CDR3 coding sequence is TGTGCCAGCAGCTTATATCCCGGATTGGGCGAGCAGTACTTC.

With regard to this clonotype: One end of the junction does not line up with germline, which may come from a read error. The J gene is TRBJ2-1, the V gene TRBV12-3 or TRBV12-4, with D possibly being TRBD2 (6 bases). This CDR3 region has 16 residues. The CDR3 DNA is TGTGCCAGCAGTTCCCAACCGGGACTCTCCTCCAATGAGCAGTTCTTC. This codes for CASSSQPGLSSNEQFF.

The chain is built from TRBV11-2 and TRBJ2-6; D perhaps matches TRBD2 (7 bases). V was trimmed by 0 bases and J by 0 bases, leaving 12 bases between them. The CDR3 runs 18 residues. Germline values: CDR1 SGHAT, CDR2 FQNNGV. The CDR3 loop is CASSLDLGGGSGANVLTF. CDR3 DNA: TGTGCCAGCAGCTTAGATCTGGGAGGGGGCTCTGGGGCCAACGTCCTGACTTTC.

This clonotype has just a few counts. The V gene is TRBV12-3 or TRBV12-4, the J gene TRBJ1-3; D unclear. V lost 7 bases and J lost 4, with 8 bases in between. This CDR3 comprises 12 residues. Here the CDR3 reads CASNLGGNTIYF. CDR3 DNA: TGTGCCAGCAATTTGGGGGGAAACACCATATATTTT.

The chain recombines TRBV7-8 with TRBJ2-1; 7 bases line up with TRBD2. The CDR3 sequence is 15 residues long. The germline V gene encodes CDR1 SGHVS and CDR2 FQNEAQ. V was pared by 4 bases and J by 8 bases, with 11 bases of the junction left unmatched. The CDR3 here is CASSSRRGKTDEQFF. The CDR3 nucleotides are TGTGCCAGCAGCTCACGGCGGGGGAAGACCGATGAGCAGTTCTTC.

The gene calls are TRBV4-1 and TRBJ2-2; no reliable D call. CDR3 length equals 15 residues. Germline V gives CDR1 MGHRA, CDR2 YSYEKL. V dropped 3 bases and J dropped 3 bases, with 11 bases sitting between them. The CDR3 region has the DNA TGCGCCAGCAGCCAGGACCAATCATACACCGGGGAGCTGTTTTTT. It yields the protein CASSQDQSYTGELFF.

The V and J genes are TRBV24-1 and TRBJ2-7, with D perhaps TRBD2 (6 bases). The germline V gene has CDR1 KGHDR and CDR2 SFDVKD. With 3 bases removed from V and 5 bases from J, the gap between germline ends came to 13 bases. The CDR3 sequence is 14 residues long. The CDR3 region has the DNA TGTGCCACCAGTGATCCCGGGACTTCGGACGAGCAGTACTTC. Its protein product is CATSDPGTSDEQYF.

The rearrangement links TRBV4-3 to TRBJ1-1; tentative D call: TRBD1 (6 bases). V gave up 0 bases and J gave up 8 bases, with 16 bases separating them. This CDR3 comprises 15 residues. Germline CDR1 reads LGHNA; CDR2 reads YSLEER. CDR3 amino acids: CASSQDPGQTLEAFF. The DNA of the CDR3 is TGCGCCAGCAGCCAAGACCCCGGACAGACGCTCGAAGCTTTCTTT.